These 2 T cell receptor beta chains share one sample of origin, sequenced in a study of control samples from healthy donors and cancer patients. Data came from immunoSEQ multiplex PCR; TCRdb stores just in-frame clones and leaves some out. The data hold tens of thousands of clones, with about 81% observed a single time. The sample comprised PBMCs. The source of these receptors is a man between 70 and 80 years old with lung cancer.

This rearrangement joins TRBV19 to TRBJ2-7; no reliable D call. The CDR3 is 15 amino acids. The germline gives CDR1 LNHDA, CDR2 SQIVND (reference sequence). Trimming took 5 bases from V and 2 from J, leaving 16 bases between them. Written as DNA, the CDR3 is TGTGCCAGTAGTTCCCAACTGCGAGGCCCCTACGAGCAGTACTTC. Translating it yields CASSSQLRGPYEQYF.

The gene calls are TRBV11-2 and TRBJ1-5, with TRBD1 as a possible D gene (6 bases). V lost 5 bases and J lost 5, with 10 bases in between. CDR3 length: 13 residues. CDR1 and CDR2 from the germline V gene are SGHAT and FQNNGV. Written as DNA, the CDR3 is TGTGCCAGCAGCGAGGGGGGGTATCAGCCCCAGCATTTT. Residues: CASSEGGYQPQHF.